The next 11 T cell receptor beta chains were all read from a single sample in a study of lymphopenia after photon versus proton radiotherapy. The repertoire was sequenced with immunoSEQ multiplex PCR; TCRdb's copy has only in-frame clones and lacks some. The sample has 50,000 to 60,000 clones; 80% to 95% are singletons. The material sequenced was peripheral blood, taken from a patient treated with photon-based radiotherapy. These receptors all stem from a woman aged 40 to 50 with cholangiocarcinoma.

This chain joins TRBV5-1 and TRBJ1-1; D remains ambiguous. Deletions cut 0 bases from V and 0 bases from J, with 0 bases between. The CDR3 has 12 residues. Germline CDR1 SGHRS, CDR2 YFSETQ. The CDR3 region is CASSLVNTEAFF. The CDR3 region has the DNA TGCGCCAGCAGCTTGGTGAACACTGAAGCTTTCTTT.

The gene calls are TRBV30 and TRBJ1-2; D might be TRBD1 (5 bases). The CDR3 runs 14 residues. V lost 3 bases, J lost 3 bases, and 14 bases lay in between. The germline CDR1 and CDR2 sequences are GTSNPN and SVGIG (reference sequence). The CDR3 DNA follows: TGTGCCTGGAGCTCCGGGACCGCTGACTATGGCTACACCTTC. This encodes CAWSSGTADYGYTF.

The V gene is TRBV10-1, the J gene TRBJ1-1; D is unclear. Trimming stripped 2 bases from V and 2 bases from J, with 9 bases between. The CDR3 consists of 14 residues. The germline V gene has CDR1 WNHNN and CDR2 SYGVQD (reference sequence). The CDR3 is CASSERGSNTEAFF. The CDR3 DNA reads TGCGCCAGCAGTGAGCGGGGATCTAACACTGAAGCTTTCTTT.

V gene TRBV5-4 combines with J gene TRBJ2-1, with 11 bases that match TRBD2. Germline V gives CDR1 SGHNT, CDR2 YYREEE (reference sequence). The V segment lost 4 bases and the J segment 4 bases; nucleotides outside the gene matches: 4. This CDR3 has 15 amino acids. The CDR3 region is CASSPGLAGYNEQFF. The CDR3 DNA reads as TGTGCCAGCAGCCCCGGACTAGCGGGTTACAATGAGCAGTTCTTC. The full variable domain, its missing parts supplied by reference TRBV5-4 and TRBJ2-1, is ETGVTQSPTHLIKTRGQQVTLRCSSQSGHNTVSWYQQALGQGPQFIFQYYREEENGRGNFPPRFSGLQFPNYSSELNVNALELDDSALYLCASSPGLAGYNEQFFGPGTRLTVL.

V usage is TRBV4-3 and J usage is TRBJ2-2; the D gene is possibly TRBD2 (6 bases). The CDR3 consists of 17 residues. Trimming removed 1 base at V and 0 bases at J, with 12 bases between. CDR1 is LGHNA and CDR2 is YSLEER in the germline V gene. CDR3 residues: CASSQGGTSSNTGELFF. CDR3 DNA: TGCGCCAGCAGCCAAGGCGGGACTTCTTCGAACACCGGGGAGCTGTTTTTT.

V and J are TRBV7-3 and TRBJ2-3; D might be TRBD2 (5 bases). The CDR3 has 15 residues. Germline loops: CDR1 SGHTA, CDR2 FQGTGA. Trimming stripped 5 bases from V and 0 bases from J, with 12 bases between. Here the CDR3 reads CASSPADSSTDTQYF. As DNA, the CDR3 is TGTGCCAGCAGCCCCGCGGACTCTAGCACAGATACGCAGTATTTT.

The chain carries TRBV10-2 and TRBJ1-5; unclear D gene. The CDR3 runs 13 residues. V gave up 3 bases and J gave up 4 bases, with 7 bases separating them. Germline CDR1 is WSHSY and CDR2 is SAAADI. The chain's CDR3 is CASSDQENQPQHF. The CDR3 bases are TGCGCCAGCAGTGACCAGGAGAATCAGCCCCAGCATTTT.

The genes are TRBV9 and TRBJ2-7; 8 nucleotides align to TRBD1. CDR3 length: 14 residues. Germline V gives CDR1 SGDLS, CDR2 YYNGEE. J lost 2 bases, V lost 4 bases, and 5 bases had no gene match. The CDR3 region has the DNA TGTGCCAGCAGCTCCGGACAGGGCGCCTACGAGCAGTACTTC. This codes for CASSSGQGAYEQYF.

The chain carries TRBV10-1 and TRBJ2-3; D remains unclear. The germline gives CDR1 WNHNN, CDR2 SYGVQD (reference sequence). There are 13 residues in the CDR3. V lost 4 bases, J lost 4 bases, and 9 bases lay in between. The CDR3: CASSGRIADTQYF. CDR3 nucleotide sequence: TGCGCCAGCAGTGGTCGAATCGCAGATACGCAGTATTTT.

The chain carries TRBV10-3 and TRBJ2-7; TRBD1 matches 7 bases. The germline gives CDR1 ENHRY, CDR2 SYGVKD. This CDR3 is built from 15 residues. Losses at the gene ends were 2 bases for V and 7 bases for J; bases not matched to a gene: 11. For the CDR3, the DNA is TGTGCCATCAGTGAGACCGCAGGGACAGCCGAAGAGCAGTACTTC. This codes for CAISETAGTAEEQYF.

The chain couples TRBV9 to TRBJ1-1; D unclear. The CDR3 length is 14 residues. V dropped 5 bases and J dropped 1 base, with 12 bases sitting between them. Germline loops: CDR1 SGDLS, CDR2 YYNGEE. CDR3 bases: TGTGCCAGCAGTCTTTCATGGGGGAACACTGAAGCTTTCTTT. Translation gives CASSLSWGNTEAFF.